The 18 T cell receptor beta chains below were found in one sample sequenced in a study of T cell responses to AZD1222 COVID-19 vaccine. Method: immunoSEQ multiplex PCR; TCRdb's copy keeps in-frame clones and lacks some. The data contain over 100,000 clones, 90% of them singletons. Sequences were derived from peripheral blood, sampled on day 0 of AZD1222 vaccination. Every receptor here comes from an adult in good health.

The chain combines TRBV13 with TRBJ1-3; D is unclear. V dropped 0 bases and J dropped 1 base, with 7 bases sitting between them. This CDR3 has 15 amino acids. Germline V CDR1 and CDR2: PRHDT, FYEKMQ (reference sequence). CDR3 loop: CASSLGRGSGNTIYF. DNA of the CDR3: TGTGCCAGCAGCTTAGGCAGAGGTTCTGGAAACACCATATATTTT. Drawing the rest from reference TRBV13 and TRBJ1-3, the complete variable domain is AAGVIQSPRHLIKEKRETATLKCYPIPRHDTVYWYQQGPGQDPQFLISFYEKMQSDKGSIPDRFSAQQFSDYHSELNMSSLELGDSALYFCASSLGRGSGNTIYFGEGSWLTVV.

The rearrangement links TRBV28 to TRBJ1-2, with a possible D match to TRBD1 (6 bases). Germline CDR1 MDHEN, CDR2 SYDVKM. There are 13 residues in the CDR3. The V end lost 6 bases, the J end lost 5 bases, and 13 bases lay between the germline ends. The CDR3 nucleotides are TGTGCCAGCAGGTCAACAGGGTTGTATGGCTACACCTTC. Its translation: CASRSTGLYGYTF.

This clone was detected only once. The V gene is TRBV7-2, the J gene TRBJ2-7, with 14 bases aligning to TRBD2. V dropped 5 bases and J dropped 2; count of bases not matched to a gene: 5. The CDR3 is made up of 16 amino acids. Germline V lookup: CDR1 SGHTA, CDR2 FQGNSA. The CDR3 DNA reads as TGTGCCAGCAGCCCCCTGGGACTAGCGGGGGCCTACGAGCAGTACTTC. It codes for CASSPLGLAGAYEQYF. The full variable domain, its missing parts supplied by reference TRBV7-2 and TRBJ2-7, is GAGVSQSPSNKVTEKGKDVELRCDPISGHTALYWYRQSLGQGLEFLIYFQGNSAPDKSGLPSDRFSAERTGGSVSTLTIQRTQQEDSAVYLCASSPLGLAGAYEQYFGPGTRLTVT.

Here the CDR3 DNA reads TGTGCCAGCAGTGCCGGGACTAGCGGGGTCCGCACAGATACGCAGTATTTT. This encodes CASSAGTSGVRTDTQYF. The chain couples TRBV6-1 to TRBJ2-3; TRBD2 matches at 13 bases. This CDR3 has 17 amino acids. In germline, CDR1 is MNHNS, CDR2 SASEGT. V lost 4 bases and J lost 1; bases outside the gene matches: 5.

In its sample, this clone was seen once. The V and J genes are TRBV2 and TRBJ1-1; D unresolved. The CDR3 loop spans 11 amino acids. CDR1 and CDR2 from the germline V gene are SNHLY and FYNNEI. The V end lost 5 bases, the J end lost 7 bases, and 8 bases lay between the germline ends. The CDR3 region is CASSKAVEAFF. The CDR3 coding sequence is TGTGCCAGCAGTAAGGCAGTTGAAGCTTTCTTT.

J is TRBJ1-5 and V is TRBV10-2; possibly TRBD1 for D (5 bases). The germline V and J ends were trimmed by 0 bases and 0 bases, with 12 bases remaining between them. Germline V gives CDR1 WSHSY, CDR2 SAAADI. CDR3 size: 17 residues. The CDR3 region has the DNA TGCGCCAGCAGTGAGTCGGGAAGGGGACCTAGCAATCAGCCCCAGCATTTT. Its translation: CASSESGRGPSNQPQHF.

This chain links TRBV4-3 with TRBJ2-2, with TRBD1 as a possible D gene (5 bases). The CDR3 is 17 amino acids. Germline values: CDR1 LGHNA, CDR2 YSLEER. With 4 bases removed from V and 0 bases from J, the gap between germline ends came to 15 bases. CDR3 loop: CASSRELQGANTGELFF. CDR3 coding DNA: TGCGCCAGCAGCCGAGAACTGCAGGGTGCGAACACCGGGGAGCTGTTTTTT.

The chain employs TRBV14 and TRBJ1-6; TRBD1 is a possible D gene (6 bases). V dropped 0 bases and J dropped 9 bases, with 15 bases sitting between them. Germline V gene data show CDR1 as SGHDN and CDR2 as FVKESK. The CDR3 covers 16 residues. The DNA of the CDR3 is TGTGCCAGCAGCCAAGAACTAGGGGGATCAAGTTCACCCCTCCACTTT. Residues: CASSQELGGSSSPLHF.

The chain employs TRBV28 and TRBJ2-2; D is perhaps TRBD2 (5 bases). The CDR3 loop spans 17 amino acids. V lost 4 bases to trimming and J lost 5 bases, with 20 bases between them. The V gene's germline CDR1 is MDHEN and CDR2 SYDVKM. The chain's CDR3 is CASSSHGEGRATGELFF. CDR3 sequence (DNA): TGTGCCAGCAGTTCCCACGGCGAGGGCCGAGCGACCGGGGAGCTGTTTTTT.

The table lists this clone with a count of one. CDR3 residues: CASSQVDGQPNQPQHF. CDR3 in DNA: TGTGCCAGCAGCCAAGTAGATGGACAGCCCAATCAGCCCCAGCATTTT. This sequence joins TRBV4-2 and TRBJ1-5; weak D call: TRBD1 (6 bases). Trimming left V 1 base short and J 3 bases short, with 13 bases between. This CDR3 contains 16 residues. Germline CDR1 and CDR2: LGHNA and YNFKEQ.

The CDR3 bases are TGTGCCACCTCCAAGGGCAGGGGCGATCAGCCCCAGCATTTT. Encoded protein: CATSKGRGDQPQHF. J is TRBJ1-5 and V is TRBV24-1; D is possibly TRBD1 (6 bases). The V gene's germline CDR1 is KGHDR and CDR2 SFDVKD. V was cut by 9 bases and J by 5 bases, with 16 bases left in between. The CDR3 contains 14 residues.

The chain links TRBV7-8 to TRBJ1-2; D remains unclear. Germline CDR1 SGHVS, CDR2 FQNEAQ. This CDR3 has 14 residues. The ends were cut back, 5 bases at V and 8 bases at J, with 18 bases in the middle. The chain's CDR3 is CASSARRITAGYTF. The CDR3 region has the DNA TGTGCCAGCAGCGCTAGACGGATTACGGCGGGCTACACCTTC.

The chain uses TRBV6-5 and TRBJ2-2; the match to TRBD1 covers 8 bases. The CDR3 is made up of 16 amino acids. Germline CDR1 is MNHEY and CDR2 is SVGAGI. Unmatched junction bases numbered 6, after V lost 2 bases and J lost 4 bases. The CDR3 spells CASSYDRGGGTGELFF. The CDR3 DNA is TGTGCCAGCAGTTACGACAGGGGAGGCGGCACCGGGGAGCTGTTTTTT.

The chain links TRBV10-1 to TRBJ2-2, with TRBD1 matching 7 bases. Germline assignment: CDR1 WNHNN and CDR2 SYGVQD (reference sequence). The V segment lost 8 bases and the J segment 0 bases; nucleotides outside the gene matches: 15. The CDR3 is 18 residues long. DNA for the CDR3: TGCGCCAGCTCCTCCGAGGGGGCAAATTTAGCGAACACCGGGGAGCTGTTTTTT. This translates into CASSSEGANLANTGELFF.

The chain couples TRBV6-2 or TRBV6-3 to TRBJ1-1, with a tentative D call TRBD1 (5 bases). The CDR3 is 15 amino acids. Trimming left V 5 bases short and J 3 bases short, with 16 bases between. CDR1 is MNHEY, CDR2 SVGEGT, per germline. CDR3 in DNA: TGTGCCAGCAGTAGAAGGGGAGTTGGGTACACTGAAGCTTTCTTT. It is translated as CASSRRGVGYTEAFF.

This clone turned up a few times. The chain couples TRBV7-2 to TRBJ2-1, with 13 bases aligning to TRBD2. Trimming removed 6 bases from V and 9 bases from J; junction bases left unmatched: 8. The CDR3 extends over 15 amino acids. Germline lookup yields CDR1 SGHTA and CDR2 FQGNSA. CDR3 in DNA: TGTGCCAGCAGTCCTACTAGCGGGGGGGCCTTTGAGCAGTTCTTC. Its translation is CASSPTSGGAFEQFF.

The chain links TRBV6-5 to TRBJ2-3; TRBD2 might be the D (5 bases). V gave up 7 bases and J gave up 3 bases, with 11 bases separating them. Germline V gene lookup returns CDR1 MNHEY and CDR2 SVGAGI. The CDR3 contains 13 residues. CDR3 DNA sequence: TGTGCCAGCAACAGTGGGGAGACAGATACGCAGTATTTT. This translates into CASNSGETDTQYF.

The chain links TRBV30 to TRBJ2-7, with TRBD1 matching 12 bases. V shed 5 bases, J shed 4 bases, and the junction held 6 bases outside the gene matches. Germline V gene lookup returns CDR1 GTSNPN and CDR2 SVGIG (reference sequence). The CDR3 length is 14 residues. The CDR3, as DNA: TGTGCCTGGGGGGGACAGGGGGCAACTTACGAGCAGTACTTC. It encodes CAWGGQGATYEQYF.